A single sample is the source of the 2 T cell receptor beta chains below, sequenced in a study of cytomegalovirus exposure and HLA in healthy donors. PCR was performed using 60 Vbeta and 13 Jbeta primers. The method was immunoSEQ multiplex PCR; TCRdb's version includes in-frame clones alone and lacks a portion of them. The sample lists some 100,000 clones; around 85% were seen once. Material: PBMCs. The receptors stem from a man in his thirties or forties in good health and CMV-seronegative.

The CDR3 nucleotides read TGCGCCAGCAGCCAAGAGACAGTCTACAATGAGCAGTTCTTC. It is translated as CASSQETVYNEQFF. The chain combines TRBV4-1 with TRBJ2-1; TRBD1 might be the D (5 bases). CDR3 length: 14 amino acids. Trimming took off 0 bases at V and 3 bases at J, with 6 bases between the two ends. Germline-derived CDR1 and CDR2 are MGHRA and YSYEKL.

This clone came up once. The chain links TRBV5-1 to TRBJ2-7; TRBD1 matches at 7 bases. The CDR3 spans 13 residues. Germline CDR1 SGHRS, CDR2 YFSETQ. J gave up 6 bases and V 4 bases, and 7 bases lay outside the gene matches. The CDR3 DNA sequence: TGCGCCAGCAGCGGAGGACAGGTCGGCGAGCAGTACTTC. It translates to CASSGGQVGEQYF.